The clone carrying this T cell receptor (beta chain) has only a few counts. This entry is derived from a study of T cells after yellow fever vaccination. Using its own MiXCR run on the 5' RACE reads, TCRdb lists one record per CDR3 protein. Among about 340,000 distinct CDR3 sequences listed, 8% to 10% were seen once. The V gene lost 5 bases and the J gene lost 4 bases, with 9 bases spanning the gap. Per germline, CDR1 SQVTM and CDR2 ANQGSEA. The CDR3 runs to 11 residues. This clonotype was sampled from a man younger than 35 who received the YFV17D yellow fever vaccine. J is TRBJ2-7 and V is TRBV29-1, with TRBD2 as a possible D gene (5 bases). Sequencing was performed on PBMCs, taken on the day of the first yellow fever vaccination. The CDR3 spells CSVRPGYEQYF. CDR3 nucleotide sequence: TGCAGCGTTCGTCCGGGGTACGAGCAGTACTTC.